Listed below are T cell receptor beta chains from one sample, sequenced in a study of early T cells in non-severe SARS-CoV-2 infection. Using its own MiXCR run on the 5' RACE reads, TCRdb lists one record per CDR3 protein. This table holds under 85,000 distinct CDR3 sequences, approximately 13% found once. The sequenced sample consisted of whole blood. The source is an adult who was a healthcare worker with PCR-confirmed SARS-CoV-2 infection or an uninfected control (not recorded which). CDR3s include the opening cysteine and the closing phenylalanine or tryptophan. A D gene is named only where the DNA matches it firmly. Clone sizes are given selectively: once, few, many, or a class where the clone is expanded.

cdr3_length	v_call	clone_size	j_call	d_call	cdr3_aa	cdr3_nt
14	TRBV7-9	.	TRBJ1-1	.	CASSLRQMNTEAFF	TGTGCCAGCAGCCTGAGACAGATGAACACTGAAGCTTTCTTT
14	TRBV21-1	.	TRBJ2-5	.	CATTGQGFGETQYF	TGTGCCACCACCGGACAGGGGTTTGGAGAGACCCAGTACTTC
11	TRBV6-2/TRBV6-3	.	TRBJ1-2	.	CASRQGPGYTF	TGTGCCAGCAGACAGGGTCCAGGCTACACCTTC
16	TRBV13	few	TRBJ2-1	TRBD2	CVSSEAGLTSYNEQFF	TGTGTCAGCAGCGAAGCGGGACTAACCTCCTACAATGAGCAGTTCTTC
16	TRBV7-2	many	TRBJ2-1	TRBD2	CASSFPGLAGAGEQFF	TGTGCCAGCAGCTTCCCGGGACTAGCGGGAGCTGGTGAGCAGTTCTTC
15	TRBV25-1	.	TRBJ2-7	.	CASSEYRGTSHEQYF	TGTGCCAGCAGTGAATATAGGGGTACAAGCCACGAGCAGTACTTC
16	TRBV5-5	many	TRBJ1-1	.	CASSSRGGGRSTEAFF	TGTGCCAGCAGCTCTCGGGGCGGGGGCCGGAGCACTGAAGCTTTCTTT
15	TRBV9	many	TRBJ2-3	.	CASSVHRTSTDTQYF	TGTGCCAGCAGCGTTCATCGGACGAGCACAGATACGCAGTATTTT
13	TRBV2	.	TRBJ2-3	.	CASNRASTDTQYF	TGTGCCAGCAATCGGGCTAGCACAGATACGCAGTATTTT
13	TRBV29-1	few	TRBJ2-6	TRBD1	CSAGTDGANVLTF	TGCAGCGCAGGGACAGACGGGGCCAACGTCCTGACTTTC
15	TRBV18	.	TRBJ2-1	.	CASSPVVVGHNEQFF	TGTGCCAGCTCGCCTGTAGTAGTTGGTCACAATGAGCAGTTCTTC
14	TRBV18	few	TRBJ2-2	.	CASSPMRDTGELFF	TGTGCCAGCTCCCCTATGCGGGATACCGGGGAGCTGTTTTTT
14	TRBV6-2/TRBV6-3	few	TRBJ2-4	.	CASSYLRQRNIQYF	TGTGCCAGCAGTTACCTCCGACAGAGAAACATTCAGTACTTC
13	TRBV7-2	many	TRBJ2-7	.	CASSLGRSYEQYF	TGTGCCAGCAGCTTGGGACGGTCCTACGAGCAGTACTTC
13	TRBV5-4	many	TRBJ2-1	TRBD2	CASRHLAGNEQFF	TGTGCCAGCAGACATCTAGCGGGCAATGAGCAGTTCTTC
13	TRBV20-1	few	TRBJ2-1	.	CSAKRPTQGEQFF	TGCAGTGCTAAACGACCCACCCAGGGGGAGCAGTTCTTC
15	TRBV6-6	many	TRBJ1-4	.	CASSQGQGRLEKLFF	TGTGCCAGCAGTCAAGGGCAGGGGCGTTTGGAAAAACTGTTTTTT
16	TRBV11-2	.	TRBJ2-1	.	CASSLGRSPTGNEQFF	TGTGCCAGCAGCTTAGGCCGCTCTCCTACAGGGAACGAGCAGTTCTTC
16	TRBV18	many	TRBJ2-6	.	CASSPTILAGANVLTF	TGTGCCAGCTCACCAACCATATTAGCGGGGGCCAACGTCCTGACTTTC
18	TRBV9	few	TRBJ1-5	TRBD1	CASSGGTGRCHSNQPQHF	TGTGCCAGCAGCGGAGGGACAGGGCGGTGCCATAGCAATCAGCCCCAGCATTTT
18	TRBV9	few	TRBJ1-1	TRBD1	CASSAHRSTGGSNTEAFF	TGTGCCAGCAGCGCCCATCGGAGTACAGGGGGCTCAAACACTGAAGCTTTCTTT
15	TRBV7-9	.	TRBJ2-7	TRBD1	CASTKRGTGVYEQYF	TGTGCCAGCACCAAAAGGGGGACAGGAGTCTACGAGCAGTACTTC
13	TRBV11-1	few	TRBJ2-7	.	CASSLVASYEQYF	TGTGCCAGCAGCTTAGTAGCAAGCTACGAGCAGTACTTC
16	TRBV6-6	many	TRBJ2-5	TRBD1	CASSPGQARRGETQYF	TGTGCCAGCAGCCCGGGACAGGCGAGGAGGGGAGAGACCCAGTACTTC
13	TRBV3-1	.	TRBJ2-1	.	CASSPGEGGEQFF	TGTGCCAGCAGCCCAGGCGAGGGAGGTGAGCAGTTCTTC
15	TRBV6-2/TRBV6-3	many	TRBJ2-2	TRBD2	CASSYPGGTTGELFF	TGTGCCAGCAGTTACCCGGGAGGGACCACCGGGGAGCTGTTTTTT
15	TRBV10-2	few	TRBJ1-5	.	CASSGGKSSNQPQHF	TGCGCCAGCAGTGGGGGGAAAAGTAGCAATCAGCCCCAGCATTTT
14	TRBV6-2/TRBV6-3	.	TRBJ2-1	TRBD2	CASSYSRGYNEQFF	TGTGCCAGCAGTTACTCGCGGGGGTACAATGAGCAGTTCTTC
12	TRBV12-3/TRBV12-4	.	TRBJ2-2	.	CASSRNTGELFF	TGTGCCAGCAGTCGAAATACCGGGGAGCTGTTTTTT
14	TRBV5-1	.	TRBJ2-3	.	CASSLDLVADTQYF	TGCGCCAGCAGCTTGGATCTGGTGGCAGATACGCAGTATTTT
19	TRBV4-3	.	TRBJ2-3	TRBD2	CASSRKLLAGGGSTDTQYF	TGCGCCAGCAGCCGCAAGCTGTTAGCGGGAGGTGGTAGCACAGATACGCAGTATTTT
16	TRBV11-2	many	TRBJ2-1	.	CASSLDLQGSVGEQFF	TGTGCCAGCAGCTTAGATCTTCAGGGATCAGTTGGTGAGCAGTTCTTC
17	TRBV7-8	many	TRBJ2-1	.	CASRLLRTSSSYNEQFF	TGTGCCAGCAGACTGCTGCGCACTTCGAGCTCCTACAATGAGCAGTTCTTC
14	TRBV28	.	TRBJ1-2	.	CASSFLAGRYGYTF	TGTGCCAGCAGTTTCCTCGCGGGACGCTATGGCTACACCTTC
12	TRBV12-3/TRBV12-4	few	TRBJ2-1	.	CASSVGKDEQFF	TGTGCCAGCAGTGTTGGTAAGGATGAGCAGTTCTTC
14	TRBV7-9	many	TRBJ2-3	.	CASRYRVVTDTQYF	TGTGCCAGCAGATACAGGGTGGTTACAGATACGCAGTATTTT
13	TRBV7-3	many	TRBJ2-2	.	CASRWRNTGELFF	TGTGCCAGCAGGTGGAGGAACACCGGGGAGCTGTTTTTT
14	TRBV5-4	many	TRBJ1-1	.	CASSVDMPGTEAFF	TGTGCCAGCAGCGTGGATATGCCGGGCACTGAAGCTTTCTTT
13	TRBV30	many	TRBJ1-5	TRBD1	CAWSQGEAQPQHF	TGTGCCTGGAGCCAGGGGGAGGCTCAGCCCCAGCATTTT
15	TRBV19	.	TRBJ2-5	TRBD2	CASSTGGILQETQYF	TGTGCCAGTAGTACCGGGGGGATCTTACAAGAGACCCAGTACTTC
13	TRBV7-6	many	TRBJ2-5	.	CASSLLQVETQYF	TGTGCCAGCAGCTTACTACAGGTGGAGACCCAGTACTTC
13	TRBV7-2	.	TRBJ2-7	TRBD2	CASSVARGDEQYF	TGTGCCAGCAGCGTAGCTCGGGGGGACGAGCAGTACTTC
14	TRBV11-1	.	TRBJ2-2	TRBD1	CASGDRGRTGELFF	TGTGCCAGCGGGGACAGGGGGAGGACCGGGGAGCTGTTTTTT
14	TRBV7-6	many	TRBJ2-5	.	CASSLAGLQETQYF	TGTGCCAGCAGCTTAGCGGGTCTTCAAGAGACCCAGTACTTC
16	TRBV2	.	TRBJ1-3	.	CASTGRGLLSGNTIYF	TGTGCCAGCACCGGACGAGGACTCCTCTCTGGAAACACCATATATTTT
16	TRBV19	.	TRBJ2-5	TRBD1	CASSILGTGGLETQYF	TGTGCCAGTAGCATCCTGGGGACAGGGGGCTTGGAGACCCAGTACTTC
13	TRBV28	.	TRBJ1-6	.	CASSLLSNSPLHF	TGTGCCAGCAGTTTATTAAGTAATTCACCCCTCCACTTT
16	TRBV12-3/TRBV12-4	many	TRBJ2-7	TRBD2	CASSKGLAGGLREQYF	TGTGCCAGCAGTAAGGGACTAGCGGGAGGGCTCCGGGAGCAGTACTTC
12	TRBV29-1	many	TRBJ2-7	.	CSVQTGPYEQYF	TGCAGCGTTCAGACAGGCCCCTACGAGCAGTACTTC
15	TRBV6-1	few	TRBJ2-1	.	CASSEVRTLGNEQFF	TGTGCCAGCAGTGAGGTGAGGACCTTAGGCAATGAGCAGTTCTTC
15	TRBV6-5	many	TRBJ1-2	.	CASSDPSGVRWGYTF	TGTGCCAGCAGCGATCCCTCAGGGGTCCGGTGGGGCTACACCTTC
13	TRBV3-1	many	TRBJ2-7	.	CASSQVAGIEQYF	TGTGCCAGCAGCCAAGTTGCCGGGATCGAGCAGTACTTC
14	TRBV18	.	TRBJ2-5	.	CASSPQSSRETQYF	TGTGCCAGCTCACCACAATCCTCCAGAGAGACCCAGTACTTC
15	TRBV9	many	TRBJ2-1	TRBD2	CASSLREGSYNEQFF	TGTGCCAGCAGCCTCCGGGAGGGTTCCTACAATGAGCAGTTCTTC
14	TRBV4-3	many	TRBJ2-7	.	CASNQAYYQYEQYF	TGCGCCAGCAACCAAGCTTACTACCAATACGAGCAGTACTTC
15	TRBV5-1	few	TRBJ2-2	.	CASSLAQTNTGELFF	TGCGCCAGCAGCTTGGCACAGACAAACACCGGGGAGCTGTTTTTT
16	TRBV4-3	.	TRBJ2-2	TRBD2	CASSQAAGDNTGELFF	TGCGCCAGCAGCCAAGCAGCGGGAGACAACACCGGGGAGCTGTTTTTT
17	TRBV4-3	many	TRBJ2-4	TRBD2	CASSQGRVWEEMNIQYF	TGCGCCAGCAGCCAGGGGAGGGTGTGGGAGGAAATGAACATTCAGTACTTC
18	TRBV28	.	TRBJ2-7	.	CASSLLGRGRGTTHEQYF	TGTGCCAGCAGTTTACTGGGGCGGGGCAGGGGAACTACCCACGAGCAGTACTTC